This T cell receptor (beta chain) was observed in a study of blood T cell repertoires in COVID-19. The V gene's germline CDR1 is SGHNT and CDR2 YENEEA. Trimming took off 0 bases at V and 3 bases at J, with 11 bases between the two ends. The CDR3 has 15 amino acids. Repertoires were generated with immunoSEQ multiplex PCR, while TCRdb's copy carries only in-frame clones and drops some. The sample shows hundreds of thousands of clones, 85% to 90% of them seen only once. This chain links TRBV11-3 with TRBJ1-2; the D is unclear. The sample consisted of PBMCs or T cells enriched from blood (not recorded which). The sequence derives from a young man who had recovered from COVID-19. CDR3 nucleotides: TGTGCCAGCAGCTTAGATTCCGGGATTGACTATGGCTACACCTTC. Its translation: CASSLDSGIDYGYTF.